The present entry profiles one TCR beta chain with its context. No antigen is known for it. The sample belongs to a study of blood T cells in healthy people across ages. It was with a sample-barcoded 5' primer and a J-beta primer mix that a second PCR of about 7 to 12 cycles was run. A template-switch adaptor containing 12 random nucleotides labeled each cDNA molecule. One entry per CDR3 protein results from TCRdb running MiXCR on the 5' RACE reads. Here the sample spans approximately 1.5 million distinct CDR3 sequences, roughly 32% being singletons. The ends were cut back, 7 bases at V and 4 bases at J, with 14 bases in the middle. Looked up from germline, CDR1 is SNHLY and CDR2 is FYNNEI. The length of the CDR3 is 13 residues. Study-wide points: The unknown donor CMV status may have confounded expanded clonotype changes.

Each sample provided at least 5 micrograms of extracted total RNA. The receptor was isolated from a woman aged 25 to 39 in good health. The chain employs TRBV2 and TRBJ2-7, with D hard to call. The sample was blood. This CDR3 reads CASTEEVRYEQYF. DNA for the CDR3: TGTGCCAGCACCGAGGAAGTCCGGTACGAGCAGTACTTC.